This TCR beta chain was retrieved from a study of immune cell composition in non-small cell lung cancer. Trimming stripped 1 base from V and 12 bases from J, with 7 bases between. CDR1 is SEHNR, CDR2 FQNEAQ, per germline (reference sequence). The CDR3 runs to 12 residues. The protocol was immunoSEQ multiplex PCR, while the TCRdb copy is restricted to in-frame clones and leaves out a portion. This table has just over 7,500 clones, under 80% appearing once. The sequence was obtained from a human donor with non-small cell lung cancer. The chain couples TRBV7-9 to TRBJ1-6; unclear D gene. The material sequenced was lung tumor tissue. CDR3 DNA sequence: TGTGCCAGCAGCTTAGGGCAAGGACCCCTCCACTTT. Protein: CASSLGQGPLHF.